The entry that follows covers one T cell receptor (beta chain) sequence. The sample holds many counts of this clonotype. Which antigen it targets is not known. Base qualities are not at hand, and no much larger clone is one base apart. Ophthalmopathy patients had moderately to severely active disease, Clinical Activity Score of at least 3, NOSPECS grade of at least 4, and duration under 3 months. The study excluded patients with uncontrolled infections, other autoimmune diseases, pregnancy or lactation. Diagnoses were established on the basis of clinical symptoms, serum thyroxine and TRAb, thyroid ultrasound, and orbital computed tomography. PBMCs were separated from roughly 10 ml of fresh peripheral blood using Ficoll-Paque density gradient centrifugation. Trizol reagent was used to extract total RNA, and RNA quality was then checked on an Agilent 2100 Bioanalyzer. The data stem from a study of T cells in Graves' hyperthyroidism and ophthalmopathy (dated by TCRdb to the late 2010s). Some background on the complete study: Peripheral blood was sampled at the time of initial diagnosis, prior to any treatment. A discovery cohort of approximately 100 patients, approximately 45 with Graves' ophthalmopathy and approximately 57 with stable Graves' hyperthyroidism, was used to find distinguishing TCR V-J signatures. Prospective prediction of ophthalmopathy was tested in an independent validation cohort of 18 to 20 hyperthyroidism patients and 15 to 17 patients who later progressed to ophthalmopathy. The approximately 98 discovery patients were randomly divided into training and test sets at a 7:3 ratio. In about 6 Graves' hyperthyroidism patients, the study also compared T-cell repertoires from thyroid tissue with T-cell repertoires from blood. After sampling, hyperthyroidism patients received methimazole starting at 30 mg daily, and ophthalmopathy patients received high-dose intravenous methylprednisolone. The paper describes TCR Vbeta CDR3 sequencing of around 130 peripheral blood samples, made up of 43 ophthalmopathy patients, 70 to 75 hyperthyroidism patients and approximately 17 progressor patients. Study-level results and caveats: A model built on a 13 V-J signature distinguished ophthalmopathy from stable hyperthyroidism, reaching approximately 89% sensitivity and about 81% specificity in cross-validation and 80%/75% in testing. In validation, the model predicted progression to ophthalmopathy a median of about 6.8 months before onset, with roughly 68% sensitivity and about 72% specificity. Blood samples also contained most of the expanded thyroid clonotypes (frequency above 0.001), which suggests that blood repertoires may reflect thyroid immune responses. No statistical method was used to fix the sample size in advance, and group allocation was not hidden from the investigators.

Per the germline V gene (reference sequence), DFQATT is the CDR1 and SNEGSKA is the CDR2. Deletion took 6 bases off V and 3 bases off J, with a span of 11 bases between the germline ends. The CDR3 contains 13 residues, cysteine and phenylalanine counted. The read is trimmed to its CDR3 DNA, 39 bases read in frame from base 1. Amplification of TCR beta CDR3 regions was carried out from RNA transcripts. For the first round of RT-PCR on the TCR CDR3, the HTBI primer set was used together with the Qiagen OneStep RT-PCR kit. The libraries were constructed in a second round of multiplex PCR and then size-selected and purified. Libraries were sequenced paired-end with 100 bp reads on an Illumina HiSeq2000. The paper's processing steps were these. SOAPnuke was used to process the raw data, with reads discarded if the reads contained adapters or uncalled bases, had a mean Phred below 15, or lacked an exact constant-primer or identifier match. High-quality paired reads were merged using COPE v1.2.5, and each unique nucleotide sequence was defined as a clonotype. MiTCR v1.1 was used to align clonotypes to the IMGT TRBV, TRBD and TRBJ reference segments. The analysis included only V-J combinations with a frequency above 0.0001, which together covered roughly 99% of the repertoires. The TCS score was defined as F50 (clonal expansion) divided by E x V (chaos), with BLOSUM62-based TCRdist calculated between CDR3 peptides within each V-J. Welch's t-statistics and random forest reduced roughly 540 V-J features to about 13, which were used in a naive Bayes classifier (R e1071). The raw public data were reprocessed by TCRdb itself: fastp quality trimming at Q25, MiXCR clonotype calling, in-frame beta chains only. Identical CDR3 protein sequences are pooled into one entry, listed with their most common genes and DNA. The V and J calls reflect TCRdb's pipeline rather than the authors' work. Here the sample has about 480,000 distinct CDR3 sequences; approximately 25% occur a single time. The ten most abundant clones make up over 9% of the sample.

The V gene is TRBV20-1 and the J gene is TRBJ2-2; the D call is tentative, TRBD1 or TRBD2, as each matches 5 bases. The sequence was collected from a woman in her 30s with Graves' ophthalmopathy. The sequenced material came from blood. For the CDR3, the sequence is CSAQGPYTGELFF. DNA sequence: TGCAGTGCGCAGGGACCGTACACCGGGGAGCTGTTTTTT.